A selection of T cell receptor beta chains follows, all from one sample in a study of shared clonotypes between healthy human individuals. Sequencing was performed with immunoSEQ multiplex PCR; in TCRdb, only in-frame clones are kept and a portion is missing. The repertoire holds around 510,000 clones, with around 95% as singletons. Sequencing was carried out using naive CD4+ T cells sorted from blood. The source of these receptors is a woman aged 25 to 39 in good health. Both conserved end residues are part of each CDR3. D genes are given only for firm matches. Only part of the rows carry a size: once, few, many, or a class if the clone is expanded.

TRBJ2-3 TRBD2 TRBV10-3 NA CAITPSLLAGVADTQYF TGTGCCATCACCCCGAGCCTGCTAGCGGGAGTAGCAGATACGCAGTATTTT
TRBJ1-3 TRBD1 TRBV30 NA CAWSRQGAGTIYF TGTGCCTGGAGTCGGCAGGGGGCCGGCACCATATATTTT
TRBJ1-1 NA TRBV6-5 NA CASSTPRYTEAFF TGTGCCAGCAGTACCCCCCGTTACACTGAAGCTTTCTTT
TRBJ1-2 TRBD1 TRBV7-8 NA CASSFGTGTYGYTF TGTGCCAGCAGCTTTGGGACAGGGACCTATGGCTACACCTTC
TRBJ1-1 NA TRBV6-1 once CASTFQGNTEAFF TGTGCCAGCACCTTTCAGGGAAACACTGAAGCTTTCTTT
TRBJ2-7 NA TRBV4-2 NA CASSSGTDFYEQYF TGTGCCAGCAGCTCGGGTACAGATTTCTACGAGCAGTACTTC
TRBJ1-5 TRBD1 TRBV6-5 once CASQKDRAGNQPQHF TGTGCCAGCCAGAAGGACAGGGCCGGCAATCAGCCCCAGCATTTT
TRBJ1-5 NA TRBV18 NA CASSLGQNSNQPQHF TGTGCCAGCTCACTAGGACAGAATAGCAATCAGCCCCAGCATTTT
TRBJ1-1 TRBD1 TRBV29-1 once CSVLPRQGLPTEAFF TGCAGCGTTCTACCCCGACAGGGGCTACCCACTGAAGCTTTCTTT
TRBJ2-3 NA TRBV29-1 NA CSVDQGSAEDTQYF TGCAGCGTGGATCAGGGGAGTGCGGAGGATACGCAGTATTTT
TRBJ2-3 TRBD2 TRBV23-1 NA CASSLPSGSGPDTQYF TGCGCCAGCAGTCTCCCTAGCGGGAGTGGGCCAGATACGCAGTATTTT
TRBJ2-7 NA TRBV11-2 NA CASSIVREQYF TGTGCCAGCAGCATTGTCCGCGAGCAGTACTTC
TRBJ2-3 NA TRBV5-1 NA CASSLTSSTDTQYF TGCGCCAGCAGCCTTACTTCTAGCACAGATACGCAGTATTTT
TRBJ2-1 NA TRBV29-1 NA CSVLDYNEQFF TGCAGCGTTTTGGACTACAATGAGCAGTTCTTC
TRBJ1-1 NA TRBV19 NA CARMGHPNTEAFF TGTGCCAGAATGGGACACCCGAACACTGAAGCTTTCTTT
TRBJ1-2 NA TRBV29-1 NA CSVAGGLQFRGYTF TGCAGCGTTGCGGGGGGGCTCCAATTCCGAGGCTACACCTTC
TRBJ2-5 NA TRBV7-6 NA CASSLDNSGTQYF TGTGCCAGCAGCTTAGATAACTCAGGGACCCAGTACTTC
TRBJ2-7 NA TRBV9 NA CASSVGPEPYEQYF TGTGCCAGCAGCGTAGGCCCAGAACCGTACGAGCAGTACTTC
TRBJ1-1 NA TRBV19 NA CASSMRDNTEAFF TGTGCCAGTAGTATGAGGGACAACACTGAAGCTTTCTTT
TRBJ2-6 NA TRBV2 NA CASSPWANVLTF TGTGCCAGCTCCCCCTGGGCCAACGTCCTGACTTTC
TRBJ1-3 NA TRBV5-5 NA CASSLREGSLRGNTIYF TGTGCCAGCAGCTTGCGGGAGGGCTCGCTTCGAGGAAACACCATATATTTT
TRBJ2-1 TRBD2 TRBV18 NA CASSALVYAGGSNEQFF TGTGCCAGCTCCGCACTAGTCTACGCGGGAGGGTCGAATGAGCAGTTCTTC
TRBJ1-3 NA TRBV5-1 once CASSLGTGFSGNTIYF TGCGCCAGCAGCTTGGGAACAGGGTTCTCTGGAAACACCATATATTTT
TRBJ2-7 TRBD1 TRBV5-1 NA CASSPVGTGDYEQYF TGCGCCAGCAGCCCGGTGGGGACAGGTGACTACGAGCAGTACTTC
TRBJ1-6 NA TRBV7-3 NA CASSLNSHNSPLHF TGTGCCAGCAGCTTAAACAGCCATAATTCACCCCTCCACTTT
TRBJ2-7 TRBD2 TRBV27 NA CASSWDYSTSSYEQYF TGTGCCAGCAGCTGGGACTACTCGACGAGCTCCTACGAGCAGTACTTC
TRBJ1-1 NA TRBV5-1 NA CASSLLPDADTEAFF TGCGCCAGCAGCTTGTTACCGGACGCGGACACTGAAGCTTTCTTT
TRBJ2-3 TRBD1 TRBV6-1 NA CASRPQGAGDTQYF TGTGCCAGCAGGCCACAGGGGGCGGGAGATACGCAGTATTTT
TRBJ1-5 TRBD1 TRBV7-9 few CASGPTGKGNQPQHF TGTGCCAGCGGGCCGACAGGGAAAGGAAATCAGCCCCAGCATTTT
TRBJ2-5 NA TRBV29-1 NA CSVVPAAQETQYF TGCAGCGTTGTACCGGCGGCCCAAGAGACCCAGTACTTC
TRBJ2-1 NA TRBV2 few CASSKLSRGEQFF TGTGCCAGCAGTAAACTCTCTAGGGGCGAGCAGTTCTTC
TRBJ2-2 NA TRBV9 NA CASSVAGRGTGELFF TGTGCCAGCAGCGTAGCCGGGAGAGGGACCGGGGAGCTGTTTTTT
TRBJ2-7 NA TRBV29-1 NA CSVEKAGSYEQYF TGCAGCGTTGAGAAGGCGGGCTCCTACGAGCAGTACTTC
TRBJ1-3 NA TRBV6-1 NA CASRISSGNTIYF TGTGCCAGTAGGATCAGCTCTGGAAACACCATATATTTT
TRBJ1-5 NA TRBV7-8 NA CASSIGSYSNQPQHF TGTGCCAGCAGCATCGGCTCGTATAGCAATCAGCCCCAGCATTTT
TRBJ2-2 NA TRBV6-6 NA CASTGERVQRELFF TGTGCCAGCACCGGCGAGCGGGTACAAAGGGAGCTGTTTTTT
TRBJ2-7 NA TRBV27 once CASSFEFDTAYEQYF TGTGCCAGCAGTTTTGAGTTTGACACCGCCTACGAGCAGTACTTC